The 22 T cell receptor beta chains in this list originate from one sample, sequenced in a study of T cells in localized non-small cell lung cancer. Profiled with immunoSEQ multiplex PCR; TCRdb holds only in-frame clones, not every one. The data show 25,000 to 35,000 clones, with around 90% seen just once and 4.2% held by the top ten. This sample comprised peripheral blood mononuclear cells, obtained before any cancer treatment. The receptor source for this set is a woman aged 35-70 years with stage III lung adenocarcinoma.

The V call is TRBV2, the J call TRBJ2-1, with a tentative D call TRBD1 (5 bases). The CDR3 sequence is 13 residues long. Looked up from germline, CDR1 is SNHLY and CDR2 is FYNNEI. V gave up 8 bases and J gave up 4 bases, with 12 bases separating them. The CDR3 here is CASRPDNYNEQFF. The CDR3 DNA sequence: TGTGCCAGCCGACCGGACAATTACAATGAGCAGTTCTTC.

This chain's CDR3 is CASSEATGTKETQYF. CDR3 bases: TGTGCCAGCAGTGAAGCGACAGGGACCAAAGAGACCCAGTACTTC. The rearrangement uses TRBV6-1 and TRBJ2-5; TRBD1 aligns across 7 bases. CDR1 and CDR2 from the germline V gene are MNHNS and SASEGT. This CDR3 has 15 residues. V lost 0 bases, J lost 3 bases, and 4 bases stayed unmatched.

This chain connects TRBV5-5 to TRBJ2-5, with D tentatively TRBD1 (5 bases). The germline CDR1 and CDR2 sequences are SGHKS and YYEKEE (reference sequence). V gave up 0 bases and J gave up 4 bases, with 10 bases separating them. The CDR3 extends over 14 amino acids. This CDR3 reads CASSLGQGRETQYF. The CDR3 DNA follows: TGTGCCAGCAGCTTGGGTCAGGGCAGAGAGACCCAGTACTTC. The whole variable domain, remainder taken from reference TRBV5-5 and TRBJ2-5, is DAGVTQSPTHLIKTRGQQVTLRCSPISGHKSVSWYQQVLGQGPQFIFQYYEKEERGRGNFPDRFSARQFPNYSSELNVNALLLGDSALYLCASSLGQGRETQYFGPGTRLLVL.

This chain uses TRBV30 with TRBJ2-2, with D possibly being TRBD1 (6 bases). The CDR3 loop spans 17 amino acids. Between the trimmed V and J ends, which lost 0 bases and 4 bases, there was a span of 18 bases. Germline-derived CDR1 and CDR2 are GTSNPN and SVGIG (reference sequence). CDR3 protein: CAWSVRVGGRATGELFF. DNA for the CDR3: TGTGCCTGGAGTGTACGAGTTGGGGGCAGGGCCACCGGGGAGCTGTTTTTT.

The chain is built from TRBV10-2 and TRBJ2-2; the match to TRBD2 covers 7 bases. The germline CDR1 and CDR2 sequences are WSHSY and SAAADI. Losses at the gene ends were 10 bases for V and 5 bases for J; bases not matched to a gene: 10. The CDR3 is 14 amino acids. The CDR3 spells CATGGVRGTGELFF. DNA for the CDR3: TGCGCCACTGGGGGGGTGAGAGGAACCGGGGAGCTGTTTTTT.

The genes are TRBV6-6 and TRBJ2-7; 13 bases fit TRBD2. The junction had 3 bases not matched to a gene; V was cut back by 6 bases and J by 4 bases. CDR3 length equals 14 residues. CDR1 is MNHNY, CDR2 SVGAGI, per germline (reference sequence). CDR3 sequence reads: CASSRTSGSYEQYF. In nucleotides, the CDR3 is TGTGCCAGCAGCCGGACTAGCGGGAGTTACGAGCAGTACTTC.

This chain joins TRBV2 and TRBJ2-7; D gene ambiguous. CDR1 and CDR2 (germline): SNHLY, FYNNEI. Trimming removed 5 bases at V and 4 bases at J, with 15 bases between. This CDR3 has 14 amino acids. The CDR3 DNA is TGTGCCAGCAGTATACCAGCGAACCTTTACGAGCAGTACTTC. It is translated as CASSIPANLYEQYF.

The rearrangement uses TRBV9 and TRBJ1-3; 7 bases align to TRBD1. With V trimmed by 5 bases and J by 0 bases, 8 bases remained unmatched. The CDR3 totals 16 residues. Germline CDR1 SGDLS, CDR2 YYNGEE. CDR3 DNA sequence: TGTGCCAGCAGTCCAGGGGGGGGCCCCTCTGGAAACACCATATATTTT. Encoded protein: CASSPGGGPSGNTIYF.

The chain couples TRBV7-3 to TRBJ2-7, with 8 bases that match TRBD2. The CDR3 length is 15 residues. Germline V CDR1 and CDR2: SGHTA, FQGTGA. The V and J ends lost 6 bases and 1 base, in that order; junction bases with no gene match: 8. The CDR3 DNA reads TGTGCCAGCAGTTTGTCGGGACTAGGTTCCTACGAGCAGTACTTC. It codes for CASSLSGLGSYEQYF.

The chain employs TRBV6-1 and TRBJ1-2; weak D call: TRBD1 (5 bases). Germline-derived CDR1 and CDR2 are MNHNS and SASEGT. Trimming removed 4 bases from V and 3 bases from J, with 15 bases in between. The CDR3 loop spans 15 amino acids. In DNA form, the CDR3 reads TGTGCCAGCAGTGTGAAGGCAGGGCTCGACTATGGCTACACCTTC. Its protein is CASSVKAGLDYGYTF.

V and J are TRBV11-2 and TRBJ2-1; 9 nucleotides match TRBD2. The V segment lost 3 bases and the J segment 5 bases; nucleotides outside the gene matches: 5. CDR3 length: 15 amino acids. Germline CDR1 reads SGHAT; CDR2 reads FQNNGV. The CDR3 is CASSFRGLANNEQFF. The CDR3 region has the DNA TGTGCCAGCAGCTTCCGAGGACTAGCGAACAATGAGCAGTTCTTC.

The chain carries TRBV18 and TRBJ2-3; D is possibly TRBD2 (5 bases). The CDR3 sequence is 19 residues long. V lost 0 bases to trimming and J lost 2 bases, with 21 bases between them. Germline V lookup: CDR1 KGHSH, CDR2 LQKENI. CDR3 sequence: CASSPPLLPEERDTDTQYF. The CDR3 nucleotides read TGTGCCAGCTCACCACCGCTTTTACCCGAGGAGAGGGACACAGATACGCAGTATTTT.

The chain joins TRBV7-8 to TRBJ2-1; unclear D gene. The V end was cut by 1 base, the J end by 6 bases, with 22 bases between. The CDR3 totals 18 residues. Germline CDR1 SGHVS, CDR2 FQNEAQ. Here the CDR3 reads CASSLGPQTRRSGNEQFF. Written as DNA, the CDR3 is TGTGCCAGCAGCTTAGGCCCACAGACGAGGCGTTCAGGCAATGAGCAGTTCTTC.

The genes are TRBV6-5 and TRBJ2-7; D not certain. CDR3 length: 14 amino acids. Trimming left V 0 bases short and J 2 bases short, with 8 bases between. Germline assignment: CDR1 MNHEY and CDR2 SVGAGI. CDR3 DNA sequence: TGTGCCAGCAGTTACTCGAACGGTCCCTACGAGCAGTACTTC. Its translation is CASSYSNGPYEQYF.

This clone was seen just once. This chain joins TRBV29-1 and TRBJ2-5; D is uncertain. The germline V and J ends were trimmed by 0 bases and 7 bases, with 0 bases remaining between them. Germline-derived CDR1 and CDR2 are SQVTM and ANQGSEA. The CDR3 is made up of 9 amino acids. CDR3 loop: CSVEETQYF. CDR3 in DNA: TGCAGCGTTGAAGAGACCCAGTACTTC.

J is TRBJ1-1 and V is TRBV9; D is unresolved. The CDR3 extends over 13 amino acids. From germline, CDR1 is SGDLS and CDR2 YYNGEE. V lost 0 bases and J 6 bases, leaving 9 bases between the germline ends. The CDR3 reads CASSVGGISEAFF. In nucleotides, the CDR3 is TGTGCCAGCAGCGTAGGAGGGATCTCTGAAGCTTTCTTT.

The gene calls are TRBV7-3 and TRBJ1-5, with D possibly being TRBD1 (6 bases). Trimming took off 6 bases at V and 4 bases at J, with 13 bases between the two ends. The CDR3 extends over 14 amino acids. Germline CDR1 is SGHTA and CDR2 is FQGTGA. CDR3 coding DNA: TGTGCCAGCAGTTGGACAGAGCTTAATCAGCCCCAGCATTTT. Residues: CASSWTELNQPQHF. The variable domain in full, completed from reference TRBV7-3 and TRBJ1-5, reads GAGVSQTPSNKVTEKGKYVELRCDPISGHTALYWYRQSLGQGPEFLIYFQGTGAADDSGLPNDRFFAVRPEGSVSTLKIQRTERGDSAVYLCASSWTELNQPQHFGDGTRLSIL.

Only a few counts were recorded for this clone. The chain uses TRBV28 and TRBJ1-5, with D perhaps TRBD1 (6 bases). Trimming pared 2 bases from V and 1 base from J, leaving 21 bases between. The CDR3 spans 19 residues. Germline loops: CDR1 MDHEN, CDR2 SYDVKM. CDR3 DNA sequence: TGTGCCAGCAGTTTACCCGCCTTGGGGGGGCGGGGAAGCAATCAGCCCCAGCATTTT. Protein sequence: CASSLPALGGRGSNQPQHF. Supplemented by reference TRBV28 and TRBJ1-5, the full variable domain reads DVKVTQSSRYLVKRTGEKVFLECVQDMDHENMFWYRQDPGLGLRLIYFSYDVKMKEKGDIPEGYSVSREKKERFSLILESASTNQTSMYLCASSLPALGGRGSNQPQHFGDGTRLSIL.

The chain links TRBV10-3 to TRBJ2-7; 8 bases agree with TRBD1. CDR3 length equals 14 residues. In germline, CDR1 is ENHRY, CDR2 SYGVKD. V lost 6 bases and J lost 0; bases outside the gene matches: 4. The CDR3 DNA reads as TGTGCCATCAGCTTGGGACAGGTCTCCTACGAGCAGTACTTC. This codes for CAISLGQVSYEQYF.

This chain links TRBV14 with TRBJ2-6, with D possibly matching TRBD2 (5 bases). This CDR3 is built from 21 residues. Germline loops: CDR1 SGHDN, CDR2 FVKESK. V was shortened by 0 bases and J by 0 bases, with 21 bases between the two germline ends. The CDR3 loop reads CASSQDGPGEYGFSGANVLTF. In nucleotides, the CDR3 is TGTGCCAGCAGCCAAGATGGTCCTGGGGAGTATGGGTTCTCTGGGGCCAACGTCCTGACTTTC.

This clone came up once. The chain is built from TRBV27 and TRBJ1-5; no clear D gene. CDR1 and CDR2 from the germline V gene are MNHEY and SMNVEV (reference sequence). This CDR3 spans 15 amino acids. Trimming took off 2 bases at V and 2 bases at J, with 10 bases between the two ends. The CDR3 DNA reads TGTGCCAGCAGTTTAGGGGTAAATGGCAATCAGCCCCAGCATTTT. Translation gives CASSLGVNGNQPQHF.

The rearrangement uses TRBV19 and TRBJ2-6, with 8 nucleotides matching TRBD1. The V gene's germline CDR1 is LNHDA and CDR2 SQIVND (reference sequence). The trim removed 5 bases at V and 0 bases at J, leaving 15 bases unmatched. The CDR3 consists of 20 residues. CDR3 nucleotide sequence: TGTGCCAGTAGTTTATACCCATCCGGGACAGGCGTCTCTGGGGCCAACGTCCTGACTTTC. Translated, it gives CASSLYPSGTGVSGANVLTF.